This entry is about one T cell receptor beta chain. Its specificity is not known. The CDR3 is made up of 13 amino acids. V shed 6 bases and J 3 bases; nucleotides not matched to a gene: 4. Germline V gene lookup returns CDR1 LNHNV and CDR2 YYDKDF (reference sequence). These data come from a study of graft-versus-host responses after intestinal transplantation. Study-wide findings and caveats: Present in recipient marrow, GvH clones included some that appeared first in ileum or blood. Patients with graft-donor T cell macrochimerism had high graft-versus-host to host-versus-graft clonal ratios in allografts.

Using immunoSEQ multiplex PCR, the repertoire was profiled, and TCRdb retains in-frame clones only, with some absent. The table shows about 20,000 clones, with around nine tenths occurring only once. The chain uses TRBV15 and TRBJ2-7, with 8 bases that match TRBD1. The specimen was bone marrow, collected approximately 120 days after transplant. The receptor was isolated from a human patient who received an intestinal transplant, so some T cells may come from the graft donor. The CDR3, as DNA: TGTGCCACCAGGGGACAGGACGACTACGAGCAGTACTTC. Encoded protein: CATRGQDDYEQYF.